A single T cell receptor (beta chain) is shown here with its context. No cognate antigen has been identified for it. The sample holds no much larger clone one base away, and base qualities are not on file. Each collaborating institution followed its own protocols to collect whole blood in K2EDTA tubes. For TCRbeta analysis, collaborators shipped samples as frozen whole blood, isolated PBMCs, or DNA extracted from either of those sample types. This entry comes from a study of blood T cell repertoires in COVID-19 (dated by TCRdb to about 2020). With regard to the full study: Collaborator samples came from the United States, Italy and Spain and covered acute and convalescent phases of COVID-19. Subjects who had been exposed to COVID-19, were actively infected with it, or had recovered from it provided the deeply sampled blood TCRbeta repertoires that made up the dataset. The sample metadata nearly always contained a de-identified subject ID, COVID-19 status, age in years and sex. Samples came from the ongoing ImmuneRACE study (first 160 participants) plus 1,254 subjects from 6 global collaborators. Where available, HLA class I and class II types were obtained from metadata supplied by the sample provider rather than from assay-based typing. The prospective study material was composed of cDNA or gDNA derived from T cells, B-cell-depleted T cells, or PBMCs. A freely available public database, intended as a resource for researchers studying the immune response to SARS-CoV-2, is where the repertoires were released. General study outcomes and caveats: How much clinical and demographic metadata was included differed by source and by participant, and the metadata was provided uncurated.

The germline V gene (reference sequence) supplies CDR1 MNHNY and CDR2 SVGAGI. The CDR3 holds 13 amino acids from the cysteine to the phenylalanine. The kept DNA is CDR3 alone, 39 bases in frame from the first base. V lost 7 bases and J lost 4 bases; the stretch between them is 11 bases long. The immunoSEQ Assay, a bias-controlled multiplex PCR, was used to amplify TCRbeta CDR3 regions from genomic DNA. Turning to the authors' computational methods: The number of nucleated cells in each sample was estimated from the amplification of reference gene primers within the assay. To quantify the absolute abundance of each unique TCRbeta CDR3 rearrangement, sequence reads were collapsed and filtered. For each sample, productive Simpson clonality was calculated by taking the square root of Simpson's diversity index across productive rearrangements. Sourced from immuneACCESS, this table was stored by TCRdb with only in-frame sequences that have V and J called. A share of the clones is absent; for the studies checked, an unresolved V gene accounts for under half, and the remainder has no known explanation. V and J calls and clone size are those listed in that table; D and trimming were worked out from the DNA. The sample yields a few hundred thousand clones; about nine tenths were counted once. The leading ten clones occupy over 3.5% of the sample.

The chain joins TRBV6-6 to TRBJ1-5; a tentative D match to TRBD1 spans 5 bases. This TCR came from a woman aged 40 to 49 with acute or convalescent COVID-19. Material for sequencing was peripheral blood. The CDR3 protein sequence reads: CASTRGGNQPQHF. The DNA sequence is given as TGTGCCAGCACGCGGGGGGGGAATCAGCCCCAGCATTTT.